The 10 T cell receptor beta chains presented below share a single source sample, sequenced in a study of blood T cell repertoires in COVID-19. Clones were sequenced by immunoSEQ multiplex PCR, and TCRdb holds only the in-frame ones, with some missing. Of fewer than 350,000 clones in the sample, about four fifths were seen once. Material for sequencing was peripheral blood. The receptors were gathered from an older woman with active or convalescent COVID-19.

The V gene is TRBV5-5, the J gene TRBJ1-1; 9 nucleotides align to TRBD1. J lost 6 bases, V lost 4 bases, and 16 bases had no gene match. Germline loops: CDR1 SGHKS, CDR2 YYEKEE (reference sequence). The CDR3 covers 17 residues. The CDR3: CASSRSRDRAIGAEAFF. CDR3 sequence (DNA): TGTGCCAGCAGCCGGTCCCGGGACAGGGCGATCGGTGCTGAAGCTTTCTTT.

This chain uses TRBV20-1 with TRBJ2-3, with 8 nucleotides matching TRBD1. Germline V gives CDR1 DFQATT, CDR2 SNEGSKA (reference sequence). The length of the CDR3 is 16 residues. V dropped 3 bases and J dropped 2; count of bases not matched to a gene: 10. The CDR3 sequence: CSASLPAGGITDTQYF. The CDR3 DNA follows: TGCAGTGCTAGTCTACCAGCAGGGGGCATCACAGATACGCAGTATTTT.

The chain couples TRBV2 to TRBJ1-1; D remains unclear. The CDR3 has 12 residues. V lost 8 bases and J lost 7, with 14 bases in between. The germline gives CDR1 SNHLY, CDR2 FYNNEI. CDR3 loop: CASAFEGFEAFF. In DNA form, the CDR3 reads TGTGCCAGCGCCTTCGAGGGCTTTGAAGCTTTCTTT.

The J gene is TRBJ1-4, the V gene TRBV19, with D hard to call. The V end was cut by 5 bases, the J end by 4 bases, with 11 bases between. The CDR3 length is 14 residues. From germline, CDR1 is LNHDA and CDR2 SQIVND (reference sequence). The CDR3 nucleotides are TGTGCCAGTAGTCCCTCCGGGGTTAATGAAAAACTGTTTTTT. Translation: CASSPSGVNEKLFF. Filled out from reference TRBV19 and TRBJ1-4, the complete variable domain reads DGGITQSPKYLFRKEGQNVTLSCEQNLNHDAMYWYRQDPGQGLRLIYYSQIVNDFQKGDIAEGYSVSREKKESFPLTVTSAQKNPTAFYLCASSPSGVNEKLFFGSGTQLSVL.

This sequence joins TRBV7-3 and TRBJ2-5; D ambiguous. CDR1 and CDR2 (germline): SGHTA, FQGTGA. CDR3 length equals 13 residues. V lost 5 bases and J 2 bases, leaving 9 bases between the germline ends. CDR3 in DNA: TGTGCCAGCAGCCCGAACAGACAAGAGACCCAGTACTTC. This translates into CASSPNRQETQYF.

The chain employs TRBV4-3 and TRBJ1-4; D remains unclear. CDR1 and CDR2 (germline): LGHNA, YSLEER. CDR3 length equals 14 residues. V was pared by 2 bases and J by 8 bases, with 12 bases between. The CDR3 DNA follows: TGCGCCAGCAGCCAAACGGGGTTCGTCGAAAAACTGTTTTTT. This translates into CASSQTGFVEKLFF.

J is TRBJ2-7 and V is TRBV12-2; the listed D gene, TRBD1, was not tested against the DNA. TRBV12-2 is termed a pseudogene. The CDR3 is 15 residues long. This CDR3 is CASRSPGHLTYEQYF. The CDR3 DNA is TGTGCAAGTCGTTCACCGGGACACCTAACATACGAGCAGTACTTC.

The chain is built from TRBV12-3 or TRBV12-4 and TRBJ1-6; possible D gene TRBD1, 5 bases. The V end lost 3 bases, the J end lost 10 bases, and 10 bases lay between the germline ends. The CDR3 runs 13 residues. The CDR3 loop reads CASSFQGNSPLHF. CDR3 in DNA: TGTGCCAGCAGTTTCCAGGGTAACTCACCCCTCCACTTT.

V and J are TRBV2 and TRBJ2-6, with D maybe TRBD1 (6 bases). Germline V gene sequence: CDR1 SNHLY, CDR2 FYNNEI. Trimming removed 7 bases at V and 0 bases at J, with 13 bases between. The CDR3 sequence is 16 residues long. This CDR3 reads CASTVQGLSGANVLTF. As DNA, the CDR3 is TGTGCCAGCACCGTGCAGGGGCTCTCTGGGGCCAACGTCCTGACTTTC.

The chain recombines TRBV6-5 with TRBJ1-4; 8 nucleotides line up with TRBD1. Germline lookup yields CDR1 MNHEY and CDR2 SVGAGI. This CDR3 spans 14 amino acids. V was clipped by 6 bases and J by 5 bases; unmatched bases: 5. The CDR3 sequence is CASSRDRGNEKLFF. The CDR3 DNA reads TGTGCCAGCAGCCGCGACAGGGGAAATGAAAAACTGTTTTTT.